Sequencing of this TCR beta chain was carried out in a study of T cell responses to AZD1222 COVID-19 vaccine. Study-level results: In a largely white British group with more females than males, clonal diversity was possibly underestimated. Vaccination with two AZD1222 doses was followed by a rise in Spike-specific TCR breadth and depth. Nearly half of spike-specific TCRs reportedly go after variant regions that carry no mutations. Spike regions recognized by vaccine-associated CD4 TCRs spanned the protein, led by 160-218 and 743-854.

Here immunoSEQ multiplex PCR was the method, and the copy in TCRdb shows in-frame clones only, minus some. The profile shows 150,000 to 200,000 clones, about 86% of them singletons. About this clone: Antigen: not known.

The source is an adult in good health. This sample comprised peripheral blood, obtained on day 0 of AZD1222 vaccination.

The CDR3 nucleotides read TGTGCTGGGCGGCTTCGGGATACGCAGTATTTT. It yields the protein CAGRLRDTQYF. This chain connects TRBV30 to TRBJ2-3, with D hard to call. The CDR3 runs to 11 residues. CDR1 is GTSNPN, CDR2 SVGIG, per germline (reference sequence).